Each of the 7 T cell receptor beta chains below was sequenced from the same sample in a study of T cell clonality in common variable immunodeficiency. Findings and caveats of the study: In common variable immunodeficiency, TCR beta chains reportedly carried fewer deletions and N-nucleotide insertions.

Antigens of these TCRs are unknown. Assay: immunoSEQ multiplex PCR; the TCRdb copy retains only in-frame clones and omits some. This sample has around 30,000 clones, each found more than once. Sequencing was done on a sample of peripheral blood mononuclear cells. The receptors stem from a human donor with common variable immunodeficiency.

This clone was recorded at least ten times. The CDR3 is cut off 3 residues early in the read; its end comes from the germline J gene. This rearrangement joins TRBV5-4 to TRBJ1-1, with 9 bases matching TRBD1. CDR1 is SGHNT and CDR2 is YYREEE in the germline V gene (reference sequence). After removal of 5 bases from V and 4 bases from J, the junction contained 6 bases not matched to a gene. The CDR3 length is 14 residues. Partial CDR3 DNA: TGTGCCAGCAGTTCTCCGGGACAGGGCACTGAA. Encoded protein: CASSSPGQGTE. The complete CDR3 protein is CASSSPGQGTEAFF.

This clone was detected ten times or more. The CDR3 is cut off 3 residues early in the read; its end comes from the germline J gene. The chain recombines TRBV18 with TRBJ1-2; 7 positions match TRBD1. CDR1 and CDR2 from the germline V gene are KGHSH and LQKENI. V lost 2 bases to trimming and J lost 6 bases; unmatched junction nucleotides: 6. The CDR3 length is 14 residues. This chain's CDR3 is CASSPTGQVNGYTF. The part of the CDR3 DNA that was read is TGTGCCAGCTCACCAACAGGACAGGTCAATGGC.

In this sample, this clone turned up a few times. The CDR3 loop reads CASSSQGTGEQYF. The covered CDR3 bases are TGTGCCAGCAGCTCACAGGGGACGGGCGAG. This rearrangement joins TRBV7-2 to TRBJ2-7; 7 bases are shared with TRBD1. The read stops 3 residues short of the end of the CDR3; the missing end is completed from the germline J gene. The germline V gene encodes CDR1 SGHTA and CDR2 FQGNSA. The length of the CDR3 is 13 residues. J gave up 6 bases and V 4 bases, and 6 bases lay outside the gene matches.

This clone was picked up many times. The CDR3: CASSLIGGYGYTF. The CDR3 bases that were read are TGTGCCAGCAGCTTAATAGGGGGCTATGGC. The V call is TRBV7-3, the J call TRBJ1-2, with D tentatively TRBD1 (6 bases). The CDR3 extends 3 residues past the end of the read, so its final part is completed from the germline J gene. Germline CDR1 is SGHTA and CDR2 is FQGTGA. The CDR3 loop spans 13 amino acids. The ends were cut back, 1 base at V and 4 bases at J, with 7 bases in the middle.

Of note for this clone: The read gets to within 3 residues of the CDR3 end, and the germline J gene fills in the rest. V usage is TRBV20-1 and J usage is TRBJ1-1, with 8 bases aligning to TRBD1. This CDR3 is 11 amino acids long. In germline, CDR1 is DFQATT, CDR2 SNEGSKA (reference sequence). CDR3 sequence: CSARGTGEAFF. CDR3 DNA (partial): TGCAGTGCTAGAGGGACAGGGGAA.

This clone was seen many times. The CDR3 end lies 3 residues beyond the end of the read and is filled in from the germline J gene. The chain uses TRBV18 and TRBJ1-1; possible D gene TRBD1, 6 bases. This CDR3 comprises 14 residues. V dropped 4 bases and J dropped 1 base, with 10 bases sitting between them. The germline V gene has CDR1 KGHSH and CDR2 LQKENI. The CDR3 loop reads CASSRTVRNTEAFF. Incomplete CDR3 DNA: TGTGCCAGCTCACGGACAGTACGGAACACTGAA.

The sample holds many counts of this clone. The read finishes 3 residues shy of the CDR3 end, and the germline J gene is used to complete it. V usage is TRBV11-3 and J usage is TRBJ2-2, with TRBD1 identical over 8 bases. CDR3 length equals 15 residues. Per germline, CDR1 SGHNT and CDR2 YENEEA. V gave up 5 bases and J gave up 4 bases; unmatched junction bases: 6. The sequenced CDR3 bases are TGTGCCAGCAGCCCCGGACAGGGAGGCACCGGGGAG. Its translation is CASSPGQGGTGE. The full-length CDR3 reads as CASSPGQGGTGELFF.